Listed below are T cell receptor beta chains from one sample, sequenced in a study of cytomegalovirus exposure and HLA in healthy donors. Only in-frame clones appear in the TCRdb table, and some are missing; sequencing was by immunoSEQ multiplex PCR. The table has 90,000 to 120,000 clones, about 68% seen once. Sequencing was done on a sample of PBMCs. Receptors originate from a man younger than 45 in good health and CMV-seropositive. CDR3s include the opening cysteine and the closing phenylalanine or tryptophan. Each record gives: D gene, J gene, V gene, clone size, CDR3 protein, CDR3 DNA. The D gene is left open where the match is weak. A clone size is listed for some rows: how often the clone was seen (once, few, many), or a class if it is expanded.

.	TRBJ1-1	TRBV6-5	few	CASSYSLWAGGTEAFF	TGTGCCAGCAGTTACTCCTTGTGGGCAGGAGGCACTGAAGCTTTCTTT
TRBD1	TRBJ1-5	TRBV15	.	CATSRGQDGNQPQHF	TGTGCCACCAGCAGGGGACAGGATGGCAATCAGCCCCAGCATTTT
TRBD2	TRBJ2-7	TRBV7-9	.	CSSSVRRGAPSSYEQYF	TGTTCCAGCAGCGTACGGCGGGGGGCTCCAAGCTCCTACGAGCAGTACTTC
TRBD1	TRBJ2-3	TRBV7-6	few	CASARTGHADTQYF	TGTGCCAGCGCAAGGACAGGCCACGCAGATACGCAGTATTTT
TRBD2	TRBJ2-5	TRBV5-1	.	CASSLGTTQETQYF	TGCGCCAGCAGTCTCGGGACTACCCAAGAGACCCAGTACTTC
.	TRBJ1-1	TRBV6-6	.	CASSYLGHTEAFF	TGTGCCAGCAGTTACCTGGGCCACACTGAAGCTTTCTTT
TRBD1	TRBJ1-2	TRBV5-6	.	CASSFGAATGGSYGYTF	TGTGCCAGCAGCTTCGGGGCGGCGACAGGGGGCTCCTATGGCTACACCTTC
TRBD1	TRBJ2-2	TRBV7-9	.	CASSLTGGESGELFF	TGTGCCAGCAGCTTGACAGGGGGAGAATCCGGGGAGCTGTTTTTT
.	TRBJ2-2	TRBV9	.	CASSVDPANTGELFF	TGTGCCAGCAGCGTAGACCCAGCGAACACCGGGGAGCTGTTTTTT
.	TRBJ1-5	TRBV4-2	.	CASSQDPPNQPQHF	TGTGCCAGCAGCCAAGACCCTCCGAATCAGCCCCAGCATTTT
.	TRBJ1-5	TRBV19	.	CASSTRGGSNQPQHF	TGTGCCAGTAGTACCAGGGGTGGGAGCAATCAGCCCCAGCATTTT